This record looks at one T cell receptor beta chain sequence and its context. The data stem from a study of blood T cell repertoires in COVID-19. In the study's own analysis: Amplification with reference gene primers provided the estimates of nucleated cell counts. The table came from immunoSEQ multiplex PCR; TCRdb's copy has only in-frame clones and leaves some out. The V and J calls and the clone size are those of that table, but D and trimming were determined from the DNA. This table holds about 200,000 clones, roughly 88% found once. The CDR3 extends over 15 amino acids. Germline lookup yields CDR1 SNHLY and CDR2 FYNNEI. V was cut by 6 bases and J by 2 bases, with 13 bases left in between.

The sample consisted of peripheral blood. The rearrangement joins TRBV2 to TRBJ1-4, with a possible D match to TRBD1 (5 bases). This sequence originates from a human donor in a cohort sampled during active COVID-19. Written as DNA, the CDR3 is TGTGCCAGCAGGGGGGGACCAGCGACTAATGAAAAACTGTTTTTT. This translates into CASRGGPATNEKLFF.